What follows describes a single T cell receptor (beta chain). The antigen remains unidentified. Profiled with immunoSEQ multiplex PCR; TCRdb holds only in-frame clones, not every one. The table shows some 80,000 clones, with approximately 81% occurring only once. The data stem from a study of T cell clones after liver transplantation. For the study at large: As an antigen-independent comparator, third-party-reactive TCRbeta sequences came from pre-transplant mixed lymphocyte reactions. Apart from a few HCV-positive recipients, transplants were for non-autoimmune, non-viral reasons. Blood was drawn pre-transplant, before withdrawal, and after full or failed withdrawal. General study results and limits: In a couple of subjects, few donor cells limited the measurable donor-reactive repertoire.

This CDR3 contains 15 residues. CDR1 SGHRS and CDR2 YFSETQ come from the germline V gene. Deletions cut 0 bases from V and 6 bases from J, with 15 bases between. This receptor was identified in a human patient who received a liver transplant. Part of the T cells may come from the graft donor. Here the sequenced sample was CD4+ T cells from blood, taken roughly 50 months after liver transplant. The chain carries TRBV5-1 and TRBJ1-2; no definite D call. CDR3 DNA sequence: TGCGCCAGCAGCTTGGCGGCCAGCGAGTCTGATGGCTACACCTTC. It yields the protein CASSLAASESDGYTF.